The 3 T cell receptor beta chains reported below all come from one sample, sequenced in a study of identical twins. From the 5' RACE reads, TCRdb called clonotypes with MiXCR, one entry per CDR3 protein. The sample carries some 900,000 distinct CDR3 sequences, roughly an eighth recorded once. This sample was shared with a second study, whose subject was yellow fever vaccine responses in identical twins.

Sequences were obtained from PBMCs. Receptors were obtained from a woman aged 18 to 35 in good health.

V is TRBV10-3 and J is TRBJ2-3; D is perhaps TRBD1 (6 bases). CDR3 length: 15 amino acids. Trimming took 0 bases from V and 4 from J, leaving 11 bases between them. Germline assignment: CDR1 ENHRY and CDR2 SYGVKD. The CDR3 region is CAISESSAGADTQYF. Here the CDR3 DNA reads TGTGCCATCAGTGAGTCGTCGGCAGGGGCAGATACGCAGTATTTT.

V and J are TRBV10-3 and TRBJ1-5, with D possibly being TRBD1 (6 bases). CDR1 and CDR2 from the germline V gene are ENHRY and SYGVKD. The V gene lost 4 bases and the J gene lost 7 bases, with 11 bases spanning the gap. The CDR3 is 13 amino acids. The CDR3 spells CAISAGVGQPQHF. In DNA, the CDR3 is TGTGCCATCAGTGCAGGGGTGGGACAGCCCCAGCATTTT.

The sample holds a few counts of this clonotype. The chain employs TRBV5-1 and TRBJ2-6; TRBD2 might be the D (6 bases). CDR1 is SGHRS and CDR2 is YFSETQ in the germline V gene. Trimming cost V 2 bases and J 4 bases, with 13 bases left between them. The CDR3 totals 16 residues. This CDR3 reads CASSFRAGSGANVLTF. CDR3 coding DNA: TGCGCCAGCAGCTTTCGTGCGGGGTCCGGGGCCAACGTCCTGACTTTC.